Following are 23 T cell receptor beta chains from one sample sequenced in a study of T-cell memory formation after mild COVID-19. TCRdb redid the calling of the 5' RACE reads with MiXCR, one entry per CDR3 protein. The sample lists some 150,000 distinct CDR3 sequences, 6% to 6.5% seen once, with around 1.9% in the top ten. The sequenced sample consisted of PBMCs or a T cell subset sorted from them (not recorded which). These receptors were taken from an adult woman who had mild COVID-19 (a few samples of this study predate the infection). Cell type and time point are not known.

At least ten counts were recorded for this clonotype. The rearrangement links TRBV6-6 to TRBJ2-3; 9 bases fit TRBD2. V lost 5 bases and J lost 7; bases outside the gene matches: 7. This CDR3 comprises 14 residues. Per germline, CDR1 MNHNY and CDR2 SVGAGI (reference sequence). The CDR3 spells CASSPAGTSYTQYF. CDR3 DNA sequence: TGTGCCAGCAGTCCCGCCGGGACTAGCTATACGCAGTATTTT.

This clonotype appeared a few times. The chain combines TRBV3-1 with TRBJ1-5; D unresolved. CDR1 and CDR2 (germline): LGHDT, YNNKEL (reference sequence). This CDR3 spans 12 amino acids. V was pared by 3 bases and J by 6 bases, with 6 bases between. The CDR3 is CASSQGVQPQHF. The CDR3 DNA reads TGTGCCAGCAGCCAGGGAGTTCAGCCCCAGCATTTT. Looking up the rest from reference TRBV3-1 and TRBJ1-5 gives the full variable domain: DTAVSQTPKYLVTQMGNDKSIKCEQNLGHDTMYWYKQDSKKFLKIMFSYNNKELIINETVPNRFSPKSPDKAHLNLHINSLELGDSAVYFCASSQGVQPQHFGDGTRLSIL.

The chain links TRBV9 to TRBJ1-1; TRBD1 matches at 9 bases. Trimming removed 3 bases from V and 4 bases from J; junction bases left unmatched: 7. CDR3 length: 15 amino acids. In germline, CDR1 is SGDLS, CDR2 YYNGEE. For the CDR3, the DNA is TGTGCCAGCAGCGCGGGTCCGGGACAGGGCACTGAAGCTTTCTTT. Its translation: CASSAGPGQGTEAFF.

This clonotype was seen many times. This chain connects TRBV7-3 to TRBJ2-2; D might be TRBD2 (6 bases). V gave up 3 bases and J gave up 4 bases, with 15 bases separating them. Germline V gives CDR1 SGHTA, CDR2 FQGTGA. The CDR3 loop spans 16 amino acids. DNA for the CDR3: TGTGCCAGCAGCTTGTCGGGGGTGACTAGCACCGGGGAGCTGTTTTTT. It yields the protein CASSLSGVTSTGELFF.

The chain couples TRBV3-1 to TRBJ1-1; the match to TRBD1 covers 7 bases. Germline CDR1 is LGHDT and CDR2 is YNNKEL (reference sequence). Trimming took 4 bases from V and 0 from J; bases not matched to a gene: 2. CDR3 length equals 14 residues. The CDR3 region is CASSRGQLNTEAFF. The CDR3 nucleotides are TGTGCCAGCAGCCGGGGACAGCTGAACACTGAAGCTTTCTTT.

This clonotype occurred once. The V and J genes are TRBV4-2 and TRBJ2-1; either TRBD1 or TRBD2 may supply D (5 bases each). The CDR3 covers 16 residues. Between the trimmed V and J ends, which lost 0 bases and 5 bases, there was a span of 14 bases. The germline V gene has CDR1 LGHNA and CDR2 YNFKEQ. This chain's CDR3 is CASSQDLGEWDNEQFF. DNA for the CDR3: TGTGCCAGCAGCCAAGATCTGGGGGAGTGGGACAATGAGCAGTTCTTC.

This clonotype was found many times. This sequence joins TRBV30 and TRBJ1-2; a weak D match, TRBD1 (6 bases). Deletions cut 0 bases from V and 8 bases from J, with 16 bases between. The germline V gene has CDR1 GTSNPN and CDR2 SVGIG (reference sequence). The CDR3 consists of 14 residues. This chain's CDR3 is CAWSVFSGASGYTF. The CDR3 DNA is TGTGCCTGGAGTGTATTTTCGGGGGCGAGCGGCTACACCTTC.

This clonotype has a count of ten or more. This chain connects TRBV5-1 to TRBJ2-7; perhaps TRBD1 as D (6 bases). Germline V gene data show CDR1 as SGHRS and CDR2 as YFSETQ. V lost 4 bases and J lost 5, with 16 bases in between. The CDR3 length is 14 residues. CDR3 DNA: TGCGCCAGCAGCCCTAGGGCAGGGGCCCACGAGCAGTACTTC. It specifies CASSPRAGAHEQYF.

This clonotype has ten or more counts. This rearrangement joins TRBV9 to TRBJ1-2; perhaps TRBD1 as D (5 bases). The V end lost 3 bases, the J end lost 4 bases, and 19 bases lay between the germline ends. This CDR3 is built from 16 residues. CDR1 is SGDLS and CDR2 is YYNGEE in the germline V gene. This CDR3 is CASSAPGGGLIYGYTF. The CDR3 bases are TGTGCCAGCAGCGCCCCCGGGGGGGGACTTATCTATGGCTACACCTTC.

This clonotype was recorded a few times. The rearrangement uses TRBV19 and TRBJ2-7; D may be TRBD1 or TRBD2 (5 bases each). Trimming took 3 bases from V and 3 from J, leaving 12 bases between them. CDR1 and CDR2 from the germline V gene are LNHDA and SQIVND (reference sequence). There are 14 residues in the CDR3. The CDR3 is CASSIKGRDYEQYF. In nucleotides, the CDR3 is TGTGCCAGTAGTATTAAGGGACGGGACTACGAGCAGTACTTC.

The chain carries TRBV5-6 and TRBJ2-5; D remains ambiguous. V lost 4 bases and J lost 4, with 11 bases in between. CDR1 and CDR2 from the germline V gene are SGHDT and YYEEEE. This CDR3 has 13 amino acids. Here the CDR3 reads CASSHQSAETQYF. The CDR3 nucleotides read TGTGCCAGCAGCCATCAGTCCGCAGAGACCCAGTACTTC.

This rearrangement joins TRBV5-6 to TRBJ2-3, with TRBD1 matching 7 bases. Germline CDR1 and CDR2: SGHDT and YYEEEE. J lost 0 bases, V lost 5 bases, and 6 bases had no gene match. The CDR3 totals 15 residues. This chain's CDR3 is CASRRRGPSTDTQYF. CDR3 bases: TGTGCCAGCAGACGTAGGGGGCCTAGCACAGATACGCAGTATTTT. Combining the CDR3 with reference TRBV5-6 and TRBJ2-3 gives the whole variable domain DAGVTQSPTHLIKTRGQQVTLRCSPKSGHDTVSWYQQALGQGPQFIFQYYEEEERQRGNFPDRFSGHQFPNYSSELNVNALLLGDSALYLCASRRRGPSTDTQYFGPGTRLTVL.

This clonotype was seen many times. The chain is built from TRBV7-7 and TRBJ2-5; 8 bases agree with TRBD2. Germline loops: CDR1 SSHAT, CDR2 FNYEAQ (reference sequence). The CDR3 is made up of 12 amino acids. This CDR3 reads CASGTNQETQYF. The DNA of the CDR3 is TGTGCTAGCGGGACTAACCAAGAGACCCAGTACTTC.

This clonotype was counted between two and nine times. The chain is built from TRBV6-5 and TRBJ2-7, with unresolved D. The V end was cut by 0 bases, the J end by 3 bases, with 9 bases between. Germline loops: CDR1 MNHEY, CDR2 SVGAGI. The CDR3 length is 14 residues. The CDR3 is CASSYSALNYEQYF. The DNA for the CDR3 is TGTGCCAGCAGTTACTCAGCACTTAACTACGAGCAGTACTTC.

This CDR3 reads CASSPPSRNEQFF. The DNA of the CDR3 is TGTGCCAGCTCACCCCCGTCGAGGAATGAGCAGTTCTTC. V gene TRBV18 combines with J gene TRBJ2-1; unclear D gene. The V end lost 3 bases, the J end lost 7 bases, and 10 bases lay between the germline ends. This CDR3 comprises 13 residues. Germline V gives CDR1 KGHSH, CDR2 LQKENI.

This clonotype has ten or more counts. The J gene is TRBJ1-1, the V gene TRBV5-1, with 10 positions matching TRBD1. CDR1 and CDR2 (germline): SGHRS, YFSETQ. The CDR3 consists of 15 residues. The V gene end was trimmed by 4 bases and the J gene end by 1 base; junction bases not matched to a gene: 4. CDR3 DNA sequence: TGCGCCAGCAGCCGACAGGGGGCTCGGAACACTGAAGCTTTCTTT. Residues: CASSRQGARNTEAFF.

This clonotype turned up a few times. The chain carries TRBV6-5 and TRBJ2-1; 9 nucleotides align to TRBD1. Germline CDR1 reads MNHEY; CDR2 reads SVGAGI. V was pared by 3 bases and J by 1 base, with 1 base of the junction left unmatched. The CDR3 consists of 15 residues. Written as DNA, the CDR3 is TGTGCCAGCAGTTATGGACAGGGGTCCTACAATGAGCAGTTCTTC. This sequence encodes CASSYGQGSYNEQFF.

This chain uses TRBV27 with TRBJ1-6; weak D call: TRBD1 (6 bases). V lost 3 bases, J lost 7 bases, and 13 bases lay in between. This CDR3 spans 15 amino acids. The germline gives CDR1 MNHEY, CDR2 SMNVEV (reference sequence). The CDR3 region has the DNA TGTGCCAGCAGTTTCGGGGGGCTAGAGAATTCACCCCTCCACTTT. Translated: CASSFGGLENSPLHF.

V usage is TRBV7-2 and J usage is TRBJ2-5, with D tentatively TRBD1 or TRBD2 (6 bases each). This CDR3 has 16 residues. The V gene's germline CDR1 is SGHTA and CDR2 FQGNSA. Trimming left V 4 bases short and J 5 bases short, with 20 bases between. The DNA for the CDR3 is TGTGCCAGCAGCTCCCTGGGGGGCGCTACGGTGGAGACCCAGTACTTC. It encodes CASSSLGGATVETQYF. Full variable domain (remainder filled in from reference TRBV7-2 and TRBJ2-5): GAGVSQSPSNKVTEKGKDVELRCDPISGHTALYWYRQSLGQGLEFLIYFQGNSAPDKSGLPSDRFSAERTGGSVSTLTIQRTQQEDSAVYLCASSSLGGATVETQYFGPGTRLLVL.

This clonotype was found a few times. A junction boundary mismatches the germline segment, possibly from a read error. This rearrangement joins TRBV5-1 to TRBJ2-4; tentative D call: TRBD2 (6 bases). Germline loops: CDR1 SGHRS, CDR2 YFSETQ. This CDR3 contains 11 residues. CDR3 bases: TGCGCCAGTAGCGGACCTCCAACTCTGCCCTTC. Protein sequence: CASSGPPTLPF. Full variable domain (remainder filled in from reference TRBV5-1 and TRBJ2-4): KAGVTQTPRYLIKTRGQQVTLSCSPISGHRSVSWYQQTPGQGLQFLFEYFSETQRNKGNFPGRFSGRQFSNSRSEMNVSTLELGDSALYLCASSGPPTLPFGAGTRLSVL.

In its sample, this clonotype was seen many times. The rearrangement links TRBV7-9 to TRBJ2-5; 8 bases map to TRBD1. V lost 4 bases and J lost 3; bases outside the gene matches: 7. The CDR3 sequence is 15 residues long. The germline V gene has CDR1 SEHNR and CDR2 FQNEAQ (reference sequence). CDR3 sequence reads: CASSSPRDRKETQYF. For the CDR3, the DNA is TGTGCCAGCAGCTCCCCCCGGGACAGGAAAGAGACCCAGTACTTC.

V usage is TRBV10-3 and J usage is TRBJ2-3; 7 positions match TRBD2. J was trimmed by 0 bases and V by 3 bases; bases with no gene match: 0. The CDR3 is 14 residues long. Germline lookup yields CDR1 ENHRY and CDR2 SYGVKD. The CDR3 DNA reads as TGTGCCATCAGTGACGGGGGGAGCACAGATACGCAGTATTTT. It encodes CAISDGGSTDTQYF.

The rearrangement uses TRBV7-2 and TRBJ1-6, with D possibly TRBD1 on 6 matching bases. The CDR3 contains 15 residues. The germline gives CDR1 SGHTA, CDR2 FQGNSA. V lost 8 bases to trimming and J lost 10 bases, with 21 bases between them. The CDR3 here is CASRPIGGKGSPLHF. CDR3 sequence (DNA): TGTGCCAGCCGCCCGATTGGGGGCAAGGGGTCACCCCTCCACTTT.